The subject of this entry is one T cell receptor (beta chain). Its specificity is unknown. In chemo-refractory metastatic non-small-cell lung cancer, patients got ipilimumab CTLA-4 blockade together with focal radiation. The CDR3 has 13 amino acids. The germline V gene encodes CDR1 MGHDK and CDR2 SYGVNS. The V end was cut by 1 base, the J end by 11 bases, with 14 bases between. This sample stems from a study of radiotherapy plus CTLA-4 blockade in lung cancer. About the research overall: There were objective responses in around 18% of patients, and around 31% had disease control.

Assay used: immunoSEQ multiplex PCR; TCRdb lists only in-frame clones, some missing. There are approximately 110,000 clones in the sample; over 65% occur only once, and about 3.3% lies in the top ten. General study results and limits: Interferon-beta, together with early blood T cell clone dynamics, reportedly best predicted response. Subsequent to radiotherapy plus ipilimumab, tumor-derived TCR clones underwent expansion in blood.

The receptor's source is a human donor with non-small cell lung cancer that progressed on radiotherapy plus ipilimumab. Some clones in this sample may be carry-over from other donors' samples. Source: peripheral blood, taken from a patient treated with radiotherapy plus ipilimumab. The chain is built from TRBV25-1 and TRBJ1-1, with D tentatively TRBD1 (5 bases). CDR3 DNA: TGTGCCAGCAGTGAATTCGGCAGGGAAGAGGCTTTCTTT. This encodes CASSEFGREEAFF. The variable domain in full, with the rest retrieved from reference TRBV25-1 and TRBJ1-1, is EADIYQTPRYLVIGTGKKITLECSQTMGHDKMYWYQQDPGMELHLIHYSYGVNSTEKGDLSSESTVSRIRTEHFPLTLESARPSHTSQYLCASSEFGREEAFFGQGTRLTVV.